This TCR beta chain was documented in a study of PD-1 blockade in classical Hodgkin lymphoma. General study findings and limits: Before treatment, complete responders showed about the same diversity as newly diagnosed patients.

This CDR3 is 13 amino acids long. The germline V gene encodes CDR1 MNHEY and CDR2 SMNVEV (reference sequence). The V and J ends lost 4 bases and 5 bases respectively, with 12 bases between them. With regard to this clone: Its antigen is unknown.

Some clones are missing from TCRdb's copy, which holds only in-frame ones; the method was immunoSEQ multiplex PCR. The sample holds 50,000 to 65,000 clones, roughly nine tenths seen once. The time point is: cycle 4 day 1 (C4D1), after six to seven weeks of nivolumab. Each and every patient relapsed after autologous stem cell transplantation, and patients got differing brentuximab vedotin exposure. Classifying best responses yielded complete response, partial response or progressive disease. Sequences were derived from peripheral blood mononuclear cells (PBMCs), sampled before the fourth cycle of nivolumab. This chain connects TRBV27 to TRBJ2-7; weak D call: TRBD1 (6 bases). This TCR derives from a human donor with classical Hodgkin lymphoma. Written as DNA, the CDR3 is TGTGCCAGCAGTTACTCCCGGACAGACGAGCAGTACTTC. Residues: CASSYSRTDEQYF.